The source of this T cell receptor beta chain is a study of blood T cells in healthy people across ages. Study conclusions and caveats: With age, beta diversity per million T cells declined roughly linearly, significantly by roughly 40.

The CDR3 consists of 15 residues. Germline V gene data show CDR1 as SGHTA and CDR2 as FQGNSA. The ends were cut back, 5 bases at V and 8 bases at J, with 19 bases in the middle. Of note for this clonotype: No antigen is known for it.

The authors ran a second PCR of 7 to 11 cycles using a sample-barcoded 5' primer and a J-beta primer mix. Each sample provided no less than 3 million CDR3-containing paired-end reads. TCRdb re-called the 5' RACE reads through MiXCR, storing one row per CDR3 protein. Of 650,000 or so distinct CDR3 sequences in the sample, around 52% were seen once. This sequence was found in a woman older than 75 in good health. V and J are TRBV7-2 and TRBJ2-1; D possibly corresponds to TRBD2 (6 bases). The source material was blood. The CDR3 is CASSHEGGEVDEQFF. The CDR3, as DNA: TGTGCCAGCAGCCACGAGGGCGGGGAGGTCGATGAGCAGTTCTTC.